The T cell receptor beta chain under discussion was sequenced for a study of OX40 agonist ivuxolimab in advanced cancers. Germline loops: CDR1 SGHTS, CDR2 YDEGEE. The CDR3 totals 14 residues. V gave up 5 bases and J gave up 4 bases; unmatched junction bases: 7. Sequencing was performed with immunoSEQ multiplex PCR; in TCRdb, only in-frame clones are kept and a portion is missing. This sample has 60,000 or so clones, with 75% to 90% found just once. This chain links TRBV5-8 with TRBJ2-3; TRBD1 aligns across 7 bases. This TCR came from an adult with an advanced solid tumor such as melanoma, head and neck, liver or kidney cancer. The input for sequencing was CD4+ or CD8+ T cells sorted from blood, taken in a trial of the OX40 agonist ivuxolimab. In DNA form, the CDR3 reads TGTGCCAGCAGACCACGACAGGGCGCAGATACGCAGTATTTT. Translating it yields CASRPRQGADTQYF.